This TCR beta chain was sequenced for a study of blood T cell repertoires in COVID-19. The CDR3 length is 13 residues. The V gene's germline CDR1 is LGHDT and CDR2 YNNKEL (reference sequence). V was pared by 6 bases and J by 4 bases, with 10 bases between. Here immunoSEQ multiplex PCR was the method, and the copy in TCRdb shows in-frame clones only, minus some. The table has about 270,000 clones, roughly nine tenths seen once; the top ten hold about 8.7%. Sequencing was carried out using peripheral blood. The TCR comes from a man aged 40-49 years with active or convalescent COVID-19. This rearrangement joins TRBV3-1 (or the pseudogene TRBV3-2) to TRBJ1-5; possible D gene TRBD1, 5 bases. DNA for the CDR3: TGTGCCAGCAGTCCCGACAGAAATCAGCCCCAGCATTTT. Its protein product is CASSPDRNQPQHF.